The clone carrying this TCR gamma chain was seen at least ten times. With only one base between it and a far larger clone, this is likely a read error. The same CDR3 can be traced to other DNA sequences in this sample. This record belongs to a study of γδ T cells in repeated Plasmodium falciparum infection. Bulk repertoires came from Vgamma9/Vdelta2+ or Vdelta2-negative gammadelta T cells flow-sorted from PBMC. TCRdb re-analyzed the multiplex PCR reads via CATT. The sample holds about 15,000 gamma-chain clones, under 2% seen once. Germline lookup yields CDR1 GITISATS and CDR2 ISYDGTV (reference sequence). This CDR3 is 14 amino acids long.

Material for sequencing was gamma-delta T cells from blood. The rearrangement links TRGV9 to TRGJ1 or TRGJ2. TCRdb is silent on the J gene; assignment here came from matching the DNA to germline. This sequence was found in a pool of human donors (malaria-infected and uninfected, not separated). CDR3 coding DNA: TGTGCCTTATGGGAGGTGCCTTACGGTTATAAGAAACTCTTT. This gives the protein CALWEVPYGYKKLF.